This TCR beta chain was found in a study of metastatic and nonmetastatic thyroid tumors. Study overall: A comparison of repertoires was made across blood and tumor or nodule tissue from malignant and benign thyroid patients.

This clone was counted at least ten times. All patients were untreated before thyroid surgery. Trimming pared 6 bases from V and 7 bases from J, leaving 10 bases between. Looked up from germline, CDR1 is PRHDT and CDR2 is FYEKMQ (reference sequence). CDR3 size: 13 residues. Using MiXCR, TCRdb reanalyzed the PCR reads. The profile shows approximately 38,000 clones, about 15% of them singletons. The chain couples TRBV13 to TRBJ1-6; D call uncertain. Sequencing input: tumor tissue. The source is a female donor with papillary thyroid cancer or a benign thyroid nodule (not recorded which). Some clones in this sample may be carry-over from other donors' samples. Here the CDR3 reads CASRSEANSPLHF. In DNA, the CDR3 is TGTGCCAGCAGGTCTGAGGCGAATTCACCCCTCCACTTT.